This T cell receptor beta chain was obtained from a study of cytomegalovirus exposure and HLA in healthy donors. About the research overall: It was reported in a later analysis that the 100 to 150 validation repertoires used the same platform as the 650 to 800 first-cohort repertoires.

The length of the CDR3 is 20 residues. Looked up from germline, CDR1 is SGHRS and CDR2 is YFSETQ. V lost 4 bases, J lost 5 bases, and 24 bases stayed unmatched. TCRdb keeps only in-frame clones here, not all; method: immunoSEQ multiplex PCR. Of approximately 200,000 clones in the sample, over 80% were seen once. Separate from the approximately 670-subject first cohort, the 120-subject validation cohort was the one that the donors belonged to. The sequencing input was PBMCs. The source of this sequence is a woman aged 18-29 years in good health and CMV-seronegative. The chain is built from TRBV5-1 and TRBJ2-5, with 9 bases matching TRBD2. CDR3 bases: TGCGCCAGCAGCCGGCCAACCGGGACTAGCTTCAGACGCCGCAAGGAGACCCAGTACTTC. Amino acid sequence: CASSRPTGTSFRRRKETQYF.